The sequence of this TCR beta chain was determined in a study of blood T cell repertoires in COVID-19. Method: immunoSEQ multiplex PCR; TCRdb's copy keeps in-frame clones and lacks some. The data show some 150,000 clones, 70% to 90% seen once. CDR1 is MNHEY and CDR2 is SVGEGT in the germline V gene. The CDR3 totals 17 residues. V dropped 2 bases and J dropped 0 bases, with 13 bases sitting between them. The origin of this receptor is a human donor with acute or convalescent COVID-19. The donor label of this sample is uncertain. The chain links TRBV6-2 or TRBV6-3 to TRBJ2-2; the D gene is possibly TRBD2 (6 bases). Sequences were obtained from peripheral blood. The CDR3 DNA reads TGTGCCAGCAGTTACCGTACCGGGACTGCGAACACCGGGGAGCTGTTTTTT. Translating gives CASSYRTGTANTGELFF.